This T cell receptor beta chain comes out of a study of shared clonotypes between healthy human individuals. Samples underwent the assay at deep level. The protocol was immunoSEQ multiplex PCR, while the TCRdb copy is restricted to in-frame clones and leaves out a portion. The repertoire holds approximately 1.9 million clones, with over 85% as singletons. The naive CD8 population came from CD45RO-negative cells selected for CCR7, without terminally differentiated effector memory CD45RA+ cells. Sequences were obtained from naive CD8+ T cells from PBMCs. The TCR comes from a man aged 18 to 35 in good health. Some clones in this sample may be carry-over from other donors' samples.

The CDR3 spells CASSHDSGEGEQYF. In DNA, the CDR3 is TGTGCCAGCAGCCACGACAGCGGGGAGGGGGAGCAGTACTTC. The V and J genes are TRBV14 and TRBJ2-7, with 7 bases lining up with TRBD2. Germline CDR1 SGHDN, CDR2 FVKESK. V was pared by 3 bases and J by 7 bases, with 9 bases of the junction left unmatched. The CDR3 runs 14 residues. Full variable domain (outside the CDR3, taken from reference TRBV14 and TRBJ2-7): EAGVTQFPSHSVIEKGQTVTLRCDPISGHDNLYWYRRVMGKEIKFLLHFVKESKQDESGMPNNRFLAERTGGTYSTLKVQPAELEDSGVYFCASSHDSGEGEQYFGPGTRLTVT.